The source of this T cell receptor (beta chain) is a study of T-cell memory formation after mild COVID-19. Libraries for TCRalpha and TCRbeta carried sample barcodes and unique molecular identifiers via 5'RACE. TCRdb independently ran MiXCR on the 5' RACE reads; one entry per CDR3 protein. The sample carries around 300,000 distinct CDR3 sequences, roughly 13% recorded once. Germline assignment: CDR1 LGHDT and CDR2 YNNKEL (reference sequence). The V gene end was trimmed by 3 bases and the J gene end by 4 bases; junction bases not matched to a gene: 8. The CDR3 has 15 amino acids. Points from the study as a whole: Some responding clones appeared in pre-infection memory, suggesting cross-reactive memory joined. CM and EM subsets held most contracting CD4+ clones; EMRA held CD8+ ones.

Regarding this clonotype: The antigen remains unidentified.

The TCR sequence derives from a man between 18 and 29 years old who had mild COVID-19 (a few samples of this study predate the infection). Cell type and time point are not known. The chain links TRBV3-1 to TRBJ2-5; 7 bases align to TRBD2. Sequencing input: PBMCs or a T cell subset sorted from them (not recorded which). The CDR3 loop is CASSQDQLARETQYF. DNA for the CDR3: TGTGCCAGCAGCCAGGACCAACTAGCGAGAGAGACCCAGTACTTC.